This T cell receptor (beta chain) was identified during a study of blood T cells in healthy people across ages. Germline assignment: CDR1 MNHNY and CDR2 SVGAGI (reference sequence). V lost 6 bases and J lost 2; bases outside the gene matches: 4. The CDR3 contains 14 residues. Study conclusions and caveats: Calculation of diversity from one million T cells yielded estimates considered to be underestimates. Diversity of TCR beta per million T cells declined in a roughly linear way with age.

Of note for this clonotype: The antigen is unknown.

With a J-beta primer mix and a sample-barcoded 5' primer, a second PCR ran about 7 to 12 cycles. TCRdb fed the 5' RACE reads into MiXCR, producing one record per CDR3 protein. The table records some 1.5 million distinct CDR3 sequences, 28% of them present only once. The receptor's source is a woman in her 30s in good health. Sequenced sample: blood. This chain links TRBV6-6 with TRBJ2-5; 9 nucleotides line up with TRBD1. The CDR3 region is CASRRQGVQETQYF. The CDR3 DNA is TGTGCCAGCAGGCGACAGGGGGTTCAAGAGACCCAGTACTTC.